These T cell receptor beta chains were read from a single sample in a study of blood T cell repertoires in COVID-19. Using immunoSEQ multiplex PCR, the repertoire was profiled, and TCRdb retains in-frame clones only, with some absent. The sample lists 70,000 to 90,000 clones; 80% to 95% were seen once. The sequenced sample was peripheral blood. These TCRs come from a human donor in a cohort sampled during active COVID-19. Both conserved end residues are part of each CDR3. The order of the fields is clone size, V gene, D gene, J gene, CDR3 DNA, CDR3 protein. A D gene is named only where the DNA matches it firmly. A row's size may be missing; if present it is once, few, many or a size class.

clone_size: .; v_call: TRBV19; d_call: .; j_call: TRBJ1-5; cdr3_nt: TGTGCCAGTAGGTATAATAGGGGCACTTATAGCAATCAGCCCCAGCATTTT; cdr3_aa: CASRYNRGTYSNQPQHF
clone_size: .; v_call: TRBV19; d_call: .; j_call: TRBJ1-6; cdr3_nt: TGTGCCAGTAGTATAAATGACAGGCGAAGTTCACCCCTCCACTTT; cdr3_aa: CASSINDRRSSPLHF
clone_size: .; v_call: TRBV5-1; d_call: .; j_call: TRBJ1-1; cdr3_nt: TGCGCCAGCAGCTTAAAAGGGGCTGGGAACACTGAAGCTTTCTTT; cdr3_aa: CASSLKGAGNTEAFF
clone_size: .; v_call: TRBV5-1; d_call: TRBD1; j_call: TRBJ2-1; cdr3_nt: TGCGCCAGCAGCTCCCGGACAGGGCGGGATGAGCAGTTCTTC; cdr3_aa: CASSSRTGRDEQFF
clone_size: .; v_call: TRBV11-2; d_call: .; j_call: TRBJ2-3; cdr3_nt: TGTGCCAGCAGCTTCCTCCCTAGCACAGATACGCAGTATTTT; cdr3_aa: CASSFLPSTDTQYF
clone_size: many; v_call: TRBV6-5; d_call: .; j_call: TRBJ1-1; cdr3_nt: TGTGCCAGCAGTTACGACAGGAAGAACACTGAAGCTTTCTTT; cdr3_aa: CASSYDRKNTEAFF
clone_size: .; v_call: TRBV6-6; d_call: .; j_call: TRBJ1-2; cdr3_nt: TGTGCCAGCAGCCCCGTCGGGGGACGCGGCTACACCTTC; cdr3_aa: CASSPVGGRGYTF
clone_size: .; v_call: TRBV6-5; d_call: .; j_call: TRBJ2-1; cdr3_nt: TGTGCCAGCTATTTAATAGGAGGCAATGAGCAGTTCTTC; cdr3_aa: CASYLIGGNEQFF
clone_size: .; v_call: TRBV28; d_call: .; j_call: TRBJ1-6; cdr3_nt: TGTGCCAGCAGTTTAGGGGGGAGCTCCTATAATTCACCCCTCCACTTT; cdr3_aa: CASSLGGSSYNSPLHF
clone_size: .; v_call: TRBV6-1; d_call: TRBD1; j_call: TRBJ2-7; cdr3_nt: TGTGCCAGCAGTGATCCGGTAAGGACAGGGGACCGCGAGCAGTACTTC; cdr3_aa: CASSDPVRTGDREQYF
clone_size: .; v_call: TRBV6-5; d_call: .; j_call: TRBJ1-2; cdr3_nt: TGTGCCAGCAGTTTCCAAGGGGGTGGCTACACCTTC; cdr3_aa: CASSFQGGGYTF
clone_size: once; v_call: TRBV18; d_call: TRBD1; j_call: TRBJ1-4; cdr3_nt: TGTGCCAGCTCACCAGTCCGACAGGGGGGTGAAAAACTGTTTTTT; cdr3_aa: CASSPVRQGGEKLFF
clone_size: .; v_call: TRBV3-1/TRBV3-2; d_call: TRBD1; j_call: TRBJ2-7; cdr3_nt: TGTGCCAGCAGCCAGGGCCCGACAGGGGGCCCCTACGAGCAGTACTTC; cdr3_aa: CASSQGPTGGPYEQYF
clone_size: .; v_call: TRBV5-1; d_call: TRBD2; j_call: TRBJ2-3; cdr3_nt: TGCGCCAGCAGTTTCGGCCTTCTAGGCGGAGGGACTAGCCCCACAGATACGCAGTATTTT; cdr3_aa: CASSFGLLGGGTSPTDTQYF
clone_size: .; v_call: TRBV6-2/TRBV6-3; d_call: .; j_call: TRBJ1-1; cdr3_nt: TGTGCCAGCAGTTACTCGAACGCTTTTCTCCGGGGGGACGGTGAAGCTTTCTTT; cdr3_aa: CASSYSNAFLRGDGEAFF
clone_size: .; v_call: TRBV4-1; d_call: .; j_call: TRBJ2-5; cdr3_nt: TGCGCCAGCAGCCAAGGTTCAGGCCAAAGACAAGAGACCCAGTACTTC; cdr3_aa: CASSQGSGQRQETQYF
clone_size: once; v_call: TRBV4-3; d_call: .; j_call: TRBJ2-3; cdr3_nt: TGCGCCAGCAGCCAAGTGGCTAGTATAGCCGGAGATACGCAGTATTTT; cdr3_aa: CASSQVASIAGDTQYF